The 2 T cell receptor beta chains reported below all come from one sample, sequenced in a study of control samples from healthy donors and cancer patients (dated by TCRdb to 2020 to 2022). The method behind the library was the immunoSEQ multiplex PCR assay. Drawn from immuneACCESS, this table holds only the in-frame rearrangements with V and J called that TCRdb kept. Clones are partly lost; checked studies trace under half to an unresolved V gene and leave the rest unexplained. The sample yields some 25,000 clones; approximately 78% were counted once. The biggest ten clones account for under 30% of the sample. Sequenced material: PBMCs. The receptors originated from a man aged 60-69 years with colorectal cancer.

For the CDR3, the DNA is TGTGCCAGCAGTTACTCGAGGACTGGTAACAATGAGCAGTTCTTC. Its protein is CASSYSRTGNNEQFF. The chain carries TRBV6-6 and TRBJ2-1; maybe TRBD2 (5 bases). Germline V gene sequence: CDR1 MNHNY, CDR2 SVGAGI (reference sequence). The CDR3 sequence is 15 residues long. Trimming shortened V by 0 bases and J by 5 bases, and 11 bases separated the two germline ends.

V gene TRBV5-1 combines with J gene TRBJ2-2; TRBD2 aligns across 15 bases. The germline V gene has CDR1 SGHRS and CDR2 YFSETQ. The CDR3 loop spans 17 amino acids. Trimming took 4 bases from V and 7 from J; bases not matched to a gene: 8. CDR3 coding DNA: TGCGCCAGCAGCCCGGGGACTAGCGGGGGGCGTGGCGGGGAGCTGTTTTTT. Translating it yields CASSPGTSGGRGGELFF.